These 12 T cell receptor beta chains share one sample of origin, sequenced in a study of blood T cell repertoires in COVID-19. Libraries were prepared by immunoSEQ multiplex PCR; TCRdb keeps only in-frame clonotypes and omits some of them. There are about 120,000 clones in the sample; around 88% occur only once, and less than 4.5% lies in the top ten. The sample taken for sequencing was peripheral blood. Source of these receptors: a man aged 60 to 75 with COVID-19, enrolled during active disease.

The rearrangement links TRBV11-2 to TRBJ2-1; 8 nucleotides match TRBD1. V lost 6 bases, J lost 8 bases, and 6 bases stayed unmatched. The germline V gene encodes CDR1 SGHAT and CDR2 FQNNGV. The CDR3 loop spans 13 amino acids. The CDR3 bases are TGTGCCAGCAGTTGGACAGGGATGTATGAGCAGTTCTTC. Translating gives CASSWTGMYEQFF.

This chain links TRBV9 with TRBJ1-4; a weak D match, TRBD1 (5 bases). Trimming cost V 0 bases and J 3 bases, with 12 bases left between them. The CDR3 loop spans 16 amino acids. The germline gives CDR1 SGDLS, CDR2 YYNGEE. Here the CDR3 DNA reads TGTGCCAGCAGCGTAGCTACAGGCCTCCCTAATGAAAAACTGTTTTTT. Amino acid sequence: CASSVATGLPNEKLFF. Full variable domain (outside the CDR3, taken from reference TRBV9 and TRBJ1-4): DSGVTQTPKHLITATGQRVTLRCSPRSGDLSVYWYQQSLDQGLQFLIQYYNGEERAKGNILERFSAQQFPDLHSELNLSSLELGDSALYFCASSVATGLPNEKLFFGSGTQLSVL.

The rearrangement links TRBV18 to TRBJ2-7, with a weak D call TRBD2 (6 bases). With 0 bases removed from V and 3 bases from J, the gap between germline ends came to 15 bases. This CDR3 has 16 residues. Germline CDR1 is KGHSH and CDR2 is LQKENI. CDR3 amino acids: CASSPPGGQGDYEQYF. CDR3 DNA sequence: TGTGCCAGCTCACCACCCGGGGGTCAGGGAGACTACGAGCAGTACTTC.

V and J are TRBV30 and TRBJ1-2; TRBD1 matches at 10 bases. There are 12 residues in the CDR3. Germline CDR1 GTSNPN, CDR2 SVGIG (reference sequence). CDR3 sequence: CAVTGGNYGYTF. The CDR3 nucleotides are TGTGCTGTGACAGGGGGCAACTATGGCTACACCTTC.

The rearrangement joins TRBV5-4 to TRBJ2-7, with D perhaps TRBD1 (5 bases). V lost 5 bases and J 3 bases, leaving 21 bases between the germline ends. This CDR3 is built from 16 residues. Germline CDR1 is SGHNT and CDR2 is YYREEE (reference sequence). CDR3 sequence (DNA): TGTGCCAGCAGTCCCGGTCCAGGGCAGCGTAACTACGAGCAGTACTTC. It translates to CASSPGPGQRNYEQYF.

The genes are TRBV3-1 (or the pseudogene TRBV3-2) and TRBJ1-2; D unclear. Germline V lookup: CDR1 LGHDT, CDR2 YNNKEL (reference sequence). The V and J ends lost 4 bases and 5 bases respectively, with 8 bases between them. This CDR3 spans 12 amino acids. Here the CDR3 reads CASSLSSYGYTF. The CDR3 region has the DNA TGTGCCAGCAGCCTAAGCTCGTATGGCTACACCTTC.

The J gene is TRBJ2-7, the V gene TRBV2; the D is unclear. Germline loops: CDR1 SNHLY, CDR2 FYNNEI. The CDR3 consists of 14 residues. Deletions cut 2 bases from V and 6 bases from J, with 14 bases between. The CDR3 is CASSESRGYGEQYF. The CDR3 DNA reads TGTGCCAGCAGTGAATCCCGCGGTTATGGCGAGCAGTACTTC.

CDR3 nucleotide sequence: TGCGCCAGCAGCCTATCCGACAGGGGGGCCTACGAGCAGTACTTC. Translation gives CASSLSDRGAYEQYF. The chain combines TRBV4-1 with TRBJ2-7; 9 nucleotides agree with TRBD1. V lost 4 bases and J lost 2; bases outside the gene matches: 6. From germline, CDR1 is MGHRA and CDR2 YSYEKL. The CDR3 length is 15 residues.

The V gene is TRBV29-1, the J gene TRBJ1-6; tentatively, D is TRBD1 (5 bases). This CDR3 is 18 amino acids long. Germline lookup yields CDR1 SQVTM and CDR2 ANQGSEA. The V and J ends lost 0 bases and 11 bases respectively, with 26 bases between them. The CDR3 sequence is CSVEDKPLRQGQFTPLHF. The CDR3 nucleotides read TGCAGCGTTGAAGATAAACCCCTTAGGCAGGGCCAATTTACACCCCTCCACTTT.

The chain employs TRBV7-2 and TRBJ1-1; TRBD1 matches 7 bases. CDR1 is SGHTA, CDR2 FQGNSA, per germline. Unmatched junction bases numbered 10, after V lost 6 bases and J lost 0 bases. The CDR3 spans 16 residues. The chain's CDR3 is CASSPTRQGVNTEAFF. CDR3 coding DNA: TGTGCCAGCAGTCCCACCCGGCAGGGGGTGAACACTGAAGCTTTCTTT.

The CDR3 nucleotides are TGTGCCAGCAGTTTAACCGGCTACGAGCAGTACTTC. Its translation is CASSLTGYEQYF. The chain recombines TRBV12-3 or TRBV12-4 with TRBJ2-7, with D hard to call. V lost 2 bases, J lost 3 bases, and 5 bases lay in between. This CDR3 region has 12 residues.

This clone has only one observation. This chain connects TRBV28 to TRBJ2-1; TRBD2 is a possible D gene (6 bases). Germline CDR1 reads MDHEN; CDR2 reads SYDVKM. Trimming removed 7 bases at V and 8 bases at J, with 18 bases between. CDR3 size: 14 residues. CDR3 amino acids: CASTPGGKRYEQFF. CDR3 nucleotides: TGTGCCAGCACCCCCGGGGGAAAGAGGTATGAGCAGTTCTTC.